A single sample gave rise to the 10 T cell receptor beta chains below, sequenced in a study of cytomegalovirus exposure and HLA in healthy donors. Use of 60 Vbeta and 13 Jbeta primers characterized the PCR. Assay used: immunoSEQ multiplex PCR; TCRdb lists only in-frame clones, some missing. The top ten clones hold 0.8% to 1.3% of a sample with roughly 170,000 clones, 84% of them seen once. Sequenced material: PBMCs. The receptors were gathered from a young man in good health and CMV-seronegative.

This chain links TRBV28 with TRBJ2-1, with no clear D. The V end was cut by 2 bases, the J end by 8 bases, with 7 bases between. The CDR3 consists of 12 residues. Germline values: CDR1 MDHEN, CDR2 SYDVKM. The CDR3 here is CASSLLRDEQFF. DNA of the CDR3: TGTGCCAGCAGTTTACTCCGGGATGAGCAGTTCTTC.

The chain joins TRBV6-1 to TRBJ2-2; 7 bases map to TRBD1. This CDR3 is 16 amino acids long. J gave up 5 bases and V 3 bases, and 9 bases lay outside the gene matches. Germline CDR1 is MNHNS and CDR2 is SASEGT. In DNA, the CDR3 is TGTGCCAGCAGTGACATAGGAGTCAGGGGGACCGGGGAGCTGTTTTTT. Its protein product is CASSDIGVRGTGELFF.

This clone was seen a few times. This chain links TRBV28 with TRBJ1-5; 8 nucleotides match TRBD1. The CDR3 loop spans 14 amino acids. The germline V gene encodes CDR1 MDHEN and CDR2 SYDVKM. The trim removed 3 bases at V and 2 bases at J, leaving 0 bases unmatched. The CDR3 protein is CASSLGQGNQPQHF. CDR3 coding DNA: TGTGCCAGCAGTTTGGGACAGGGCAATCAGCCCCAGCATTTT.

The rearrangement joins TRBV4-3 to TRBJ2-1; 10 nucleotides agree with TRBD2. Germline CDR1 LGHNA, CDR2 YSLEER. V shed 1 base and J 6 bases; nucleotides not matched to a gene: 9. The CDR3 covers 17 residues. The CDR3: CASSQGLSSGSSNEQFF. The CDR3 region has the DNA TGCGCCAGCAGCCAAGGATTGTCTAGCGGGAGTTCCAATGAGCAGTTCTTC.

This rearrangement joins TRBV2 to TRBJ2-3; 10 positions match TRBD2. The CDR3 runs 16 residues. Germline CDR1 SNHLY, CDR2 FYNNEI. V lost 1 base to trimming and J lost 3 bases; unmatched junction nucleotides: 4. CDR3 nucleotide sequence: TGTGCCAGCAGTGAAGGAGCGGGAGGGGGTACAGATACGCAGTATTTT. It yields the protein CASSEGAGGGTDTQYF.

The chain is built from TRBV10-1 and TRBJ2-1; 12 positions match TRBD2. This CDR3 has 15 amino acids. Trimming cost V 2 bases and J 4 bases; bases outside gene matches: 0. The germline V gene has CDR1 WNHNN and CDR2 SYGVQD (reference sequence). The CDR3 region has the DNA TGCGCCAGCAGTGAGACTAGCGGGGGGTACAATGAGCAGTTCTTC. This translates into CASSETSGGYNEQFF.

CDR3 in DNA: TGTGCCAGCAGCTTAATGTTGGGGGGTAATGAAAAACTGTTTTTT. It translates to CASSLMLGGNEKLFF. The V and J genes are TRBV7-9 and TRBJ1-4; a possible D gene is TRBD1 (5 bases). This CDR3 comprises 15 residues. Trimming shortened V by 2 bases and J by 4 bases, and 11 bases separated the two germline ends. CDR1 SEHNR and CDR2 FQNEAQ come from the germline V gene (reference sequence).

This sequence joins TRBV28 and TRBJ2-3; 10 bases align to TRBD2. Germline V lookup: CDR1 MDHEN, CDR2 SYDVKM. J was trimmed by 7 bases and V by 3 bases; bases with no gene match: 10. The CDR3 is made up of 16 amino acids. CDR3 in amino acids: CASSLGERGGRNTQYF. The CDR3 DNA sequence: TGTGCCAGCAGTTTGGGGGAGCGGGGGGGCCGCAATACGCAGTATTTT.

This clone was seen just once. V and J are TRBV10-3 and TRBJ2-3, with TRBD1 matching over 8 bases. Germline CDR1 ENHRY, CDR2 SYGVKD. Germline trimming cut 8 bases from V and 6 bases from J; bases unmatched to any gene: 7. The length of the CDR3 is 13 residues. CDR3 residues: CAIQQGDGDTQYF. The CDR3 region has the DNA TGTGCCATCCAACAGGGGGACGGGGATACGCAGTATTTT.

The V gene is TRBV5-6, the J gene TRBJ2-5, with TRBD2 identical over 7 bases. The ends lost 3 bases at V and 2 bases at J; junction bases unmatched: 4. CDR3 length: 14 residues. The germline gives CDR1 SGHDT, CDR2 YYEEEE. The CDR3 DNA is TGTGCCAGCAGCTGGCGAGCGGGACAAGAGACCCAGTACTTC. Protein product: CASSWRAGQETQYF.